The entry below gives a single TCR beta chain sequence along with its context. Its antigen is not identified. This sample is drawn from a study of cytomegalovirus exposure and HLA in healthy donors. The PCR was carried out with 60 Vbeta primers and 13 Jbeta primers. The protocol was immunoSEQ multiplex PCR, while the TCRdb copy is restricted to in-frame clones and leaves out a portion. This sample has a few hundred thousand clones, with approximately 81% found just once. Study-level results: As a later analysis revealed, the rate of TCR association differed by HLA locus, with DRB1 most and HLA-C fewest.

CDR1 SGHRS and CDR2 YFSETQ come from the germline V gene. This CDR3 contains 16 residues. Losses at the gene ends were 0 bases for V and 4 bases for J; bases not matched to a gene: 9. Sequencing used PBMCs. The receptor was derived from a man between 25 and 39 years old in good health and CMV-seronegative. The V and J genes are TRBV5-1 and TRBJ2-5; 7 positions match TRBD2. CDR3 nucleotide sequence: TGCGCCAGCAGCTTGGTAGTGGGAGGGTTTCGAGAGACCCAGTACTTC. This codes for CASSLVVGGFRETQYF.